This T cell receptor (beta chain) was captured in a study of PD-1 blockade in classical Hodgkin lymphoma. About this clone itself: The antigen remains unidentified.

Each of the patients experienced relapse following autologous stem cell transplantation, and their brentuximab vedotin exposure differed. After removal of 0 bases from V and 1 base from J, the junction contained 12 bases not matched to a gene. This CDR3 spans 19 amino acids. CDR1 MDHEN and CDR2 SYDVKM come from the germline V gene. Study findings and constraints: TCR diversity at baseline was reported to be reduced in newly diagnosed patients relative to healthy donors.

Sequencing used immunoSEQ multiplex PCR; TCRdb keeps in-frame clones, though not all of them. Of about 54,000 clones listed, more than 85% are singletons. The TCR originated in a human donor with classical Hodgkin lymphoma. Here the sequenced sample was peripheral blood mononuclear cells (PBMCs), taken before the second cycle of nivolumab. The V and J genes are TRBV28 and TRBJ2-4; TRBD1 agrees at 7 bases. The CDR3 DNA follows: TGTGCCAGCAGTTTATGGTCGGTTCGACAGGGCCTTGCCAAAAACATTCAGTACTTC. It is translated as CASSLWSVRQGLAKNIQYF.